These 30 T cell receptor beta chains originate from one sample sequenced in a study of a mutant IDH1 vaccine in newly diagnosed glioma. The table came from immunoSEQ multiplex PCR; TCRdb's copy has only in-frame clones and leaves some out. Of 60,000 to 75,000 clones in the sample, approximately 86% are singletons; the top ten hold more than 1.5%. Time point of the sample: week 35, safety follow-up. Every vaccine dose comprised 300 ug of mutant IDH1 20-mer peptide plus topical imiquimod. The antigens of these receptors remain unknown. The sequencing used PBMCs, collected from a glioma patient whose treatment included an IDH1 peptide vaccine. The receptors shown here come from a man aged 25-45 years with glioma.

This clone has a handful of counts. The chain employs TRBV10-1 and TRBJ2-7; D is ambiguous. Germline assignment: CDR1 WNHNN and CDR2 SYGVQD (reference sequence). CDR3 length equals 10 residues. V lost 6 bases, J lost 9 bases, and 9 bases lay in between. The chain's CDR3 is CASSPSRQYF. DNA of the CDR3: TGCGCCAGCAGCCCTTCTCGGCAGTACTTC.

This chain connects TRBV9 to TRBJ1-2, with D possibly being TRBD1 (5 bases). This CDR3 is built from 14 residues. The V and J ends lost 4 bases and 3 bases respectively, with 13 bases between them. The germline V gene encodes CDR1 SGDLS and CDR2 YYNGEE. CDR3 in DNA: TGTGCCAGCAGCCCTAGTGGGGGGGACTATGGCTACACCTTC. Residues: CASSPSGGDYGYTF.

This clone was recorded only once. The V call is TRBV2, the J call TRBJ1-5; 8 bases agree with TRBD1. The germline CDR1 and CDR2 sequences are SNHLY and FYNNEI. This CDR3 contains 15 residues. With V trimmed by 4 bases and J by 3 bases, 5 bases remained unmatched. CDR3 sequence reads: CASSGGQGLNQPQHF. CDR3 nucleotides: TGTGCCAGCAGTGGAGGACAGGGTCTCAATCAGCCCCAGCATTTT.

The CDR3 loop reads CASSIGTATSYEQYF. The CDR3 bases are TGCGCCAGCAGCATCGGGACAGCTACTTCTTACGAGCAGTACTTC. V gene TRBV5-1 combines with J gene TRBJ2-5, with 7 bases aligning to TRBD1. The J call may not be correct, given that the DNA end is closer to TRBJ2-7. Germline values: CDR1 SGHRS, CDR2 YFSETQ. The CDR3 sequence is 15 residues long.

The rearrangement uses TRBV29-1 and TRBJ2-7; D is undetermined. From germline, CDR1 is SQVTM and CDR2 ANQGSEA. V lost 4 bases to trimming and J lost 2 bases, with 12 bases between them. The CDR3 covers 13 residues. The CDR3 sequence: CSVAPTGTYEQYF. The CDR3 DNA follows: TGCAGCGTTGCCCCGACTGGAACCTACGAGCAGTACTTC.

This chain joins TRBV5-1 and TRBJ2-2, with D perhaps TRBD1 or TRBD2 (5 bases each). Germline V gene data show CDR1 as SGHRS and CDR2 as YFSETQ. V dropped 3 bases and J dropped 0 bases, with 9 bases sitting between them. CDR3 size: 15 residues. Written as DNA, the CDR3 is TGCGCCAGCAGCTCCGGGACGCCGAACACCGGGGAGCTGTTTTTT. Protein sequence: CASSSGTPNTGELFF.

V gene TRBV28 combines with J gene TRBJ1-1; tentatively, D is TRBD1 (6 bases). The CDR3 contains 12 residues. V was trimmed by 5 bases and J by 11 bases, leaving 15 bases between them. Per germline, CDR1 MDHEN and CDR2 SYDVKM. CDR3 in amino acids: CASSPWGQGAFF. The DNA for the CDR3 is TGTGCCAGCAGTCCCTGGGGACAAGGGGCTTTCTTT. Full variable domain (rest looked up from reference TRBV28 and TRBJ1-1): DVKVTQSSRYLVKRTGEKVFLECVQDMDHENMFWYRQDPGLGLRLIYFSYDVKMKEKGDIPEGYSVSREKKERFSLILESASTNQTSMYLCASSPWGQGAFFGQGTRLTVV.

The chain links TRBV5-1 to TRBJ2-7, with D maybe TRBD2 (5 bases). The CDR3 loop spans 14 amino acids. Germline CDR1 reads SGHRS; CDR2 reads YFSETQ. V shed 0 bases and J shed 2 bases, with 9 bases lying between them. In DNA, the CDR3 is TGCGCCAGCAGCTTGGAAGGAGGTCCCTACGAGCAGTACTTC. This encodes CASSLEGGPYEQYF. Complete variable domain (other parts from reference TRBV5-1 and TRBJ2-7): KAGVTQTPRYLIKTRGQQVTLSCSPISGHRSVSWYQQTPGQGLQFLFEYFSETQRNKGNFPGRFSGRQFSNSRSEMNVSTLELGDSALYLCASSLEGGPYEQYFGPGTRLTVT.

The rearrangement uses TRBV7-9 and TRBJ1-4, with 7 bases lining up with TRBD1. The CDR3 has 16 amino acids. The junction had 6 bases not matched to a gene; V was cut back by 5 bases and J by 0 bases. CDR1 and CDR2 from the germline V gene are SEHNR and FQNEAQ (reference sequence). Here the CDR3 DNA reads TGTGCCAGCAGCGTTCGACAGGGCGCAACTAATGAAAAACTGTTTTTT. Its translation is CASSVRQGATNEKLFF.

V gene TRBV9 combines with J gene TRBJ2-2; tentatively, D is TRBD1 (6 bases). The CDR3 contains 14 residues. Trimming stripped 2 bases from V and 4 bases from J, with 9 bases between. The germline gives CDR1 SGDLS, CDR2 YYNGEE. CDR3 in DNA: TGTGCCAGCAGCGTTTCGACAGGCACCGGGGAGCTGTTTTTT. Translation gives CASSVSTGTGELFF. Based on the CDR3 plus reference TRBV9 and TRBJ2-2, the full variable domain is DSGVTQTPKHLITATGQRVTLRCSPRSGDLSVYWYQQSLDQGLQFLIQYYNGEERAKGNILERFSAQQFPDLHSELNLSSLELGDSALYFCASSVSTGTGELFFGEGSRLTVL.

This chain joins TRBV29-1 and TRBJ2-6, with a tentative D call TRBD2 (5 bases). Germline assignment: CDR1 SQVTM and CDR2 ANQGSEA. The V end was cut by 4 bases, the J end by 5 bases, with 21 bases between. The CDR3 consists of 17 residues. The CDR3 nucleotides read TGCAGCGTTGGGCAGGACGGCTTCGGGGTTTGGGCCAACGTCCTGACTTTC. The encoded protein is CSVGQDGFGVWANVLTF.

The V call is TRBV27, the J call TRBJ2-5; D is perhaps TRBD2 (7 bases). CDR1 and CDR2 from the germline V gene are MNHEY and SMNVEV (reference sequence). V shed 7 bases and J shed 1 base, with 13 bases lying between them. This CDR3 is 14 amino acids long. CDR3 protein: CASNRGGAQETQYF. CDR3 nucleotides: TGTGCCAGCAACAGAGGGGGGGCCCAAGAGACCCAGTACTTC.

This chain connects TRBV7-8 to TRBJ2-1; D is perhaps TRBD2 (6 bases). Germline V gene sequence: CDR1 SGHVS, CDR2 FQNEAQ. The length of the CDR3 is 15 residues. V was shortened by 1 base and J by 4 bases, with 11 bases between the two germline ends. The CDR3 region has the DNA TGTGCCAGCAGCTTAGTGGGCGGGGCGTACAATGAGCAGTTCTTC. Protein product: CASSLVGGAYNEQFF.

The chain joins TRBV29-1 to TRBJ1-1; weak D call: TRBD1 (6 bases). This CDR3 is built from 12 residues. With 5 bases removed from V and 5 bases from J, the gap between germline ends came to 12 bases. Germline V CDR1 and CDR2: SQVTM, ANQGSEA. The chain's CDR3 is CSVSGDVTEAFF. The CDR3 region has the DNA TGCAGCGTTTCAGGGGATGTAACTGAAGCTTTCTTT.

The chain carries TRBV9 and TRBJ1-4; the D is unclear. The length of the CDR3 is 15 residues. Germline V gene data show CDR1 as SGDLS and CDR2 as YYNGEE. Trimming removed 0 bases from V and 8 bases from J, with 14 bases in between. The CDR3 is CASSVEWGSGEKLFF. CDR3 DNA: TGTGCCAGCAGCGTAGAGTGGGGTTCGGGGGAAAAACTGTTTTTT.

This clone was counted a single time. The rearrangement uses TRBV27 and TRBJ1-6, with 9 bases matching TRBD1. CDR1 and CDR2 (germline): MNHEY, SMNVEV (reference sequence). The CDR3 is 13 residues long. V shed 10 bases, J shed 7 bases, and the junction held 5 bases outside the gene matches. DNA for the CDR3: TGTGCCATAGGGACAGGGAGAAATTCACCCCTCCACTTT. Its protein is CAIGTGRNSPLHF.

This clone has more than one count but fewer than ten. The chain recombines TRBV2 with TRBJ1-1; possibly TRBD1 for D (6 bases). Germline V gene data show CDR1 as SNHLY and CDR2 as FYNNEI. The CDR3 consists of 16 residues. The ends were cut back, 6 bases at V and 0 bases at J, with 17 bases in the middle. The chain's CDR3 is CASSVPQGKMNTEAFF. CDR3 DNA: TGTGCCAGCAGCGTCCCCCAGGGGAAGATGAACACTGAAGCTTTCTTT.

The CDR3 sequence: CASNDRVDQPQHF. The CDR3 DNA reads TGTGCCAGCAACGACAGGGTCGATCAGCCCCAGCATTTT. The rearrangement joins TRBV2 to TRBJ1-5; 7 bases agree with TRBD1. V gave up 7 bases and J gave up 5 bases; unmatched junction bases: 5. This CDR3 spans 13 amino acids. In germline, CDR1 is SNHLY, CDR2 FYNNEI.

This clone was recorded only once. The genes are TRBV7-8 and TRBJ2-7; TRBD2 is a possible D gene (5 bases). The germline CDR1 and CDR2 sequences are SGHVS and FQNEAQ. V lost 5 bases to trimming and J lost 2 bases, with 13 bases between them. The length of the CDR3 is 14 residues. CDR3 DNA: TGTGCCAGCAGCCCAGAGGAGCGGACCTACGAGCAGTACTTC. Residues: CASSPEERTYEQYF.

This chain uses TRBV9 with TRBJ2-1, with D possibly matching TRBD1 (6 bases). CDR3 length equals 13 residues. Trimming left V 2 bases short and J 7 bases short, with 10 bases between. Germline lookup yields CDR1 SGDLS and CDR2 YYNGEE. The CDR3 DNA is TGTGCCAGCAGCGTCCAGGGGCTGAATGAGCAGTTCTTC. This sequence encodes CASSVQGLNEQFF.

V usage is TRBV4-2 and J usage is TRBJ2-3, with TRBD2 matching over 7 bases. Germline CDR1 and CDR2: LGHNA and YNFKEQ. V shed 1 base, J shed 3 bases, and the junction held 4 bases outside the gene matches. The CDR3 has 15 amino acids. This chain's CDR3 is CASSQGPGGTDTQYF. The DNA of the CDR3 is TGTGCCAGCAGCCAAGGACCGGGGGGAACAGATACGCAGTATTTT.

This rearrangement joins TRBV7-2 to TRBJ2-1, with D perhaps matching TRBD2 (6 bases). CDR3 length equals 15 residues. CDR1 is SGHTA, CDR2 FQGNSA, per germline. V was shortened by 2 bases and J by 9 bases, with 17 bases between the two germline ends. As DNA, the CDR3 is TGTGCCAGCAGCTTACCCCCGGGGGAAGGGACTGAGCAGTTCTTC. Translating gives CASSLPPGEGTEQFF.

The sample holds one count of this clone. The chain is built from TRBV6-6 and TRBJ2-7, with D perhaps given as TRBD1 or TRBD2 (5 bases each). CDR1 is MNHNY, CDR2 SVGAGI, per germline (reference sequence). Trimming removed 9 bases at V and 5 bases at J, with 14 bases between. The CDR3 loop spans 12 amino acids. DNA for the CDR3: TGTGCCAGTCAACAGGCGGGCCACGAGCAGTACTTC. Amino acids: CASQQAGHEQYF.

V gene TRBV27 combines with J gene TRBJ2-5; D is perhaps TRBD2 (6 bases). The better agreement between TRBJ2-7 and the DNA end casts doubt on the J call. The CDR3 totals 16 residues. CDR1 is MNHEY and CDR2 is SMNVEV in the germline V gene (reference sequence). CDR3 in amino acids: CASSLASAPPYIEQYF. CDR3 nucleotide sequence: TGTGCCAGCAGTCTTGCTAGCGCCCCGCCGTATATCGAGCAGTACTTC.

This clone was detected once. The chain links TRBV4-1 to TRBJ1-1; 8 bases fit TRBD1. This CDR3 has 17 residues. V lost 0 bases and J lost 2; bases outside the gene matches: 8. Germline assignment: CDR1 MGHRA and CDR2 YSYEKL. CDR3 sequence: CASSQDPGTGFNTEAFF. The CDR3 bases are TGCGCCAGCAGCCAAGATCCGGGGACAGGATTTAACACTGAAGCTTTCTTT.

The V call is TRBV19, the J call TRBJ1-5, with 7 bases lining up with TRBD1. Per the germline V gene, CDR1 is LNHDA and CDR2 is SQIVND (reference sequence). The CDR3 loop spans 16 amino acids. V shed 3 bases and J 6 bases; nucleotides not matched to a gene: 11. The CDR3 region is CASSINRQGVGQPQHF. The CDR3 DNA reads TGTGCCAGTAGTATCAACCGACAGGGCGTTGGTCAGCCCCAGCATTTT.

The V gene is TRBV25-1, the J gene TRBJ2-7, with TRBD1 matching 9 bases. Trimming took 6 bases from V and 8 from J; bases not matched to a gene: 8. CDR1 and CDR2 (germline): MGHDK, SYGVNS. CDR3 length: 13 residues. DNA for the CDR3: TGTGCCAGCAGGGACCCGGGACAGGGCCAGCAGTACTTC. Translated, it gives CASRDPGQGQQYF.

The rearrangement links TRBV19 to TRBJ1-6; D is uncertain. Germline CDR1 is LNHDA and CDR2 is SQIVND (reference sequence). This CDR3 spans 14 amino acids. The V end lost 3 bases, the J end lost 9 bases, and 12 bases lay between the germline ends. The CDR3 spells CASSMGAHGSPLHF. The CDR3 nucleotides are TGTGCCAGTAGTATGGGAGCCCACGGTTCACCCCTCCACTTT. Supplemented by reference TRBV19 and TRBJ1-6, the full variable domain reads DGGITQSPKYLFRKEGQNVTLSCEQNLNHDAMYWYRQDPGQGLRLIYYSQIVNDFQKGDIAEGYSVSREKKESFPLTVTSAQKNPTAFYLCASSMGAHGSPLHFGNGTRLTVT.

The chain recombines TRBV4-1 with TRBJ2-1, with TRBD2 matching 7 bases. Germline trimming cut 3 bases from V and 8 bases from J; bases unmatched to any gene: 7. There are 14 residues in the CDR3. The germline V gene has CDR1 MGHRA and CDR2 YSYEKL. The CDR3 here is CASSQTTSLDEQFF. The CDR3 nucleotides are TGCGCCAGCAGCCAGACGACTAGCCTGGATGAGCAGTTCTTC.

This chain joins TRBV6-6 and TRBJ1-2; D not resolved. Germline values: CDR1 MNHNY, CDR2 SVGAGI (reference sequence). The CDR3 consists of 12 residues. Deletions cut 6 bases from V and 8 bases from J, with 13 bases between. CDR3 in amino acids: CASRPDGQGYTF. The CDR3 DNA follows: TGTGCCAGCAGACCTGACGGGCAGGGCTACACCTTC.